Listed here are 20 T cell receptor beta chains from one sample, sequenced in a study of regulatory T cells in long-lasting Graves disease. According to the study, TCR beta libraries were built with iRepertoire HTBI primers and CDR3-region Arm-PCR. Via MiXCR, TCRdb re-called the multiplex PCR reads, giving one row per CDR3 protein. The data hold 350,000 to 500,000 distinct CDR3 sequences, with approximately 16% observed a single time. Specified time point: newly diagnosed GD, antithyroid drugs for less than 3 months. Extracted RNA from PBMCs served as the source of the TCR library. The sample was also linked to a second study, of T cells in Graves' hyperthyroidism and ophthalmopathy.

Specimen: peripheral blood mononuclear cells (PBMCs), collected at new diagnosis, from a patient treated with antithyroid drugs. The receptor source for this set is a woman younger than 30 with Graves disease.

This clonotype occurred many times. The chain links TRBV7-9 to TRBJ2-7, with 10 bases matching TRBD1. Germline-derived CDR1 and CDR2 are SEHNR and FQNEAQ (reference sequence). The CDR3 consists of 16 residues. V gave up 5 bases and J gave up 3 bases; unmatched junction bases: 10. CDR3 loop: CASSDPGTGDGYEQYF. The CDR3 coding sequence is TGTGCCAGCAGCGATCCCGGGACAGGGGACGGCTACGAGCAGTACTTC.

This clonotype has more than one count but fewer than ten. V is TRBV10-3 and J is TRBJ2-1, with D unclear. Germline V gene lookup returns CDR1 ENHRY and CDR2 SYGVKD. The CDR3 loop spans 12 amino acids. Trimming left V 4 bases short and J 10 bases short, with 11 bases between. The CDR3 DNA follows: TGTGCCATCAGTGGGATAGGACGCGAGCAGTTCTTC. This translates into CAISGIGREQFF.

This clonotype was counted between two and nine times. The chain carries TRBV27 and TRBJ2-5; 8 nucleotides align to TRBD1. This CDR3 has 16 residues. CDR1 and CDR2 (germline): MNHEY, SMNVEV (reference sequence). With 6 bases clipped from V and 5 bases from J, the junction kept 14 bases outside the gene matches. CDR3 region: CASSLLGTGGVETQYF. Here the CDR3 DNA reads TGTGCCAGCAGCCTTCTAGGGACAGGTGGTGTTGAGACCCAGTACTTC.

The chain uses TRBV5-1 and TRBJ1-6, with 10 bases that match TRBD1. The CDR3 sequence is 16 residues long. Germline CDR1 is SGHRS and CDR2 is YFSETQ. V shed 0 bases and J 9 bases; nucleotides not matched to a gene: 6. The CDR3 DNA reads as TGCGCCAGCAGCTTGGACCCGACAGGGGGCATTTCACCCCTCCACTTT. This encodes CASSLDPTGGISPLHF.

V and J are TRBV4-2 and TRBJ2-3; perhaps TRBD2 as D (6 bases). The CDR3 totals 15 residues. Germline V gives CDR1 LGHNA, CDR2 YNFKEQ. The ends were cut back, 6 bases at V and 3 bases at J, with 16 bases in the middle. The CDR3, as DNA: TGTGCCAGCAGTCCGAGGCGGGAACGTACAGATACGCAGTATTTT. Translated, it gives CASSPRRERTDTQYF.

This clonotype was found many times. CDR3 loop: CASSVTGMNTEAFF. The CDR3 coding sequence is TGTGCCAGCAGTGTGACAGGGATGAACACTGAAGCTTTCTTT. This chain connects TRBV6-2 or TRBV6-3 to TRBJ1-1; TRBD1 agrees at 7 bases. Germline V gene data show CDR1 as MNHEY and CDR2 as SVGEGT. This CDR3 is built from 14 residues. Germline trimming cut 5 bases from V and 0 bases from J; bases unmatched to any gene: 3.

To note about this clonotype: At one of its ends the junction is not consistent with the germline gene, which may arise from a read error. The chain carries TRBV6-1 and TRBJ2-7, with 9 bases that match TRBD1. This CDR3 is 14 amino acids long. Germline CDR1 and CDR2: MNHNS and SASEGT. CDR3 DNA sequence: TGTGCCAGCAGAGAAGCGTGGACAGGGGCCGAGCAGTACTTC. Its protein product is CASREAWTGAEQYF.

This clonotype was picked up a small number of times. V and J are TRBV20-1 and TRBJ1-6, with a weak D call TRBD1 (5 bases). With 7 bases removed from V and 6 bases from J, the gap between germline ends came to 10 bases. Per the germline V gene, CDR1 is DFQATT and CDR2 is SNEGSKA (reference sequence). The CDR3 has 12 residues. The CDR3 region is CSVLGPNSPLHF. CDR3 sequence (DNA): TGCAGTGTCCTGGGGCCTAATTCACCCCTCCACTTT.

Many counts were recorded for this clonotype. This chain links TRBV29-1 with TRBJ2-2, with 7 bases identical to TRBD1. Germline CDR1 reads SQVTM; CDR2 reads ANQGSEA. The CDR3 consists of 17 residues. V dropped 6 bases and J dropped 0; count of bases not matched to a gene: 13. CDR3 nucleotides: TGCAGCGTGAAAGGGGGCCAGTCGGGAACGAACACCGGGGAGCTGTTTTTT. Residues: CSVKGGQSGTNTGELFF.

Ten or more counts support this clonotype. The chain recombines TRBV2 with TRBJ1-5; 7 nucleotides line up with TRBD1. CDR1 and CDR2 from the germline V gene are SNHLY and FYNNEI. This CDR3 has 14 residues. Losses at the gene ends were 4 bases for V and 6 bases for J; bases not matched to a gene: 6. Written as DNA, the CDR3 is TGTGCCAGCAGTGCGACAGGGCTAGGTCAGCCCCAGCATTTT. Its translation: CASSATGLGQPQHF.

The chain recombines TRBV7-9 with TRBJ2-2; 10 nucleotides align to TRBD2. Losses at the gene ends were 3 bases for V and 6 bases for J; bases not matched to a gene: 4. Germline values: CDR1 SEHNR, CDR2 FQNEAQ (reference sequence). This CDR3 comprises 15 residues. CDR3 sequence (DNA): TGTGCCAGCAGCTTGGCACTAGCGGGACCCGGGGAGCTGTTTTTT. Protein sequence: CASSLALAGPGELFF. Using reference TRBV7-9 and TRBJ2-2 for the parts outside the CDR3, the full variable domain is DTGVSQNPRHKITKRGQNVTFRCDPISEHNRLYWYRQTLGQGPEFLTYFQNEAQLEKSRLLSDRFSAERPKGSFSTLEIQRTEQGDSAMYLCASSLALAGPGELFFGEGSRLTVL.

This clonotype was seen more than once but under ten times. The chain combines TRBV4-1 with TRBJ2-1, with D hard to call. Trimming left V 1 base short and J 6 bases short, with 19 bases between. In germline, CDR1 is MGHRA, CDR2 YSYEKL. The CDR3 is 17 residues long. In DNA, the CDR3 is TGCGCCAGCAGCCAAGCCCCCGGTCCCCTCTTCGGCAATGAGCAGTTCTTC. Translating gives CASSQAPGPLFGNEQFF.

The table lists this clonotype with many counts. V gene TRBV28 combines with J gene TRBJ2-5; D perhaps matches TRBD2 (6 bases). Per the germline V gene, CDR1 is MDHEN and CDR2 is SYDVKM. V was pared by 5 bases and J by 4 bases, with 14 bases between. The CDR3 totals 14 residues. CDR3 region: CASSRLGPLETQYF. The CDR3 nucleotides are TGTGCCAGCAGTAGACTAGGCCCCTTAGAGACCCAGTACTTC.

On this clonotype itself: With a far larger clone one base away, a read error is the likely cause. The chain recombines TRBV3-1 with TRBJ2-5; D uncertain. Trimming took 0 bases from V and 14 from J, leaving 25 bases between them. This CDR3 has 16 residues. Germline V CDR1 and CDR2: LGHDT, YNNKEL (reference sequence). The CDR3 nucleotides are TGTGCCAGCAGCCAAGATAGGACCATAGCCAAAAACATTCACTACTTC. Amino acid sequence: CASSQDRTIAKNIHYF.

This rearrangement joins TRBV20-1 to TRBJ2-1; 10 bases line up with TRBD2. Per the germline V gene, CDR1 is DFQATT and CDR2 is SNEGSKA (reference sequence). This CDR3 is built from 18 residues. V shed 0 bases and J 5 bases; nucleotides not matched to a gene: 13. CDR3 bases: TGCAGTGCTAGAGATTATTCCACAACTAGCGGGACCCACAATGAGCAGTTCTTC. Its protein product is CSARDYSTTSGTHNEQFF.

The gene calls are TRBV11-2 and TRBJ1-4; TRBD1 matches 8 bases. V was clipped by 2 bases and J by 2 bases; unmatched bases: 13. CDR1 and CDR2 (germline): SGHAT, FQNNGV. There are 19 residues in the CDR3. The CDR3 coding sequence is TGTGCCAGCAGCTTATCCACCCTGGACAGGGTAGGGACTAATGAAAAACTGTTTTTT. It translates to CASSLSTLDRVGTNEKLFF.

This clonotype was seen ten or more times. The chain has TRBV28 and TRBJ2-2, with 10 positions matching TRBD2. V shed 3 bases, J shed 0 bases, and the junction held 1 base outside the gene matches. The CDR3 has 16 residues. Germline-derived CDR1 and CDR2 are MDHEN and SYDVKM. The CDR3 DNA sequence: TGTGCCAGCAGTTTTCTAGCGGGAGCGAACACCGGGGAGCTGTTTTTT. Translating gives CASSFLAGANTGELFF.

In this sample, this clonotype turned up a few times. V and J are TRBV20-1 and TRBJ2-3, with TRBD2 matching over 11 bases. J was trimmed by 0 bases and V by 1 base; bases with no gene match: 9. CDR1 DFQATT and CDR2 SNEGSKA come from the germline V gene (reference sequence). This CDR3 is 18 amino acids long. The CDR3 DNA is TGCAGTGCTAGAGCCGTTGGTAGCGGGAGGGCCAGCACAGATACGCAGTATTTT. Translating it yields CSARAVGSGRASTDTQYF.

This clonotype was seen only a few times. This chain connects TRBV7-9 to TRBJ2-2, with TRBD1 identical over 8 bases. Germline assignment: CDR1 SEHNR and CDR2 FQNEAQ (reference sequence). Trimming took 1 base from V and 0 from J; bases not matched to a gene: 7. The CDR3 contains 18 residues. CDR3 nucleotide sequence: TGTGCCAGCAGCTTAGGGTCAGGGGGCGCGGCGAACACCGGGGAGCTGTTTTTT. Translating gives CASSLGSGGAANTGELFF.

The CDR3 region is CASIEGDRTDTQYF. CDR3 sequence (DNA): TGTGCCAGCATTGAGGGAGACCGCACAGATACGCAGTATTTT. The genes are TRBV2 and TRBJ2-3; perhaps TRBD2 as D (5 bases). CDR1 and CDR2 from the germline V gene are SNHLY and FYNNEI. The CDR3 extends over 14 amino acids. The V gene lost 7 bases and the J gene lost 1 base, with 12 bases spanning the gap.